The clone carrying this TCR beta chain was seen ten or more times. This record belongs to a study of neurological immune-mediated disorders. From 2 million PBMCs stored at -80 C, the unsorted libraries were generated. The CDR3 sequence is 13 residues long. The germline CDR1 and CDR2 sequences are DFQATT and SNEGSKA (reference sequence). The cDNA was generated through 5'RACE incorporating 10-nucleotide random UMIs. From the 5' RACE reads, TCRdb called clonotypes with MiXCR, one entry per CDR3 protein. The table lists about 25,000 distinct CDR3 sequences, more than 6% of them singletons. The genes are TRBV20-1 and TRBJ1-3, with 7 bases lining up with TRBD1. The receptor's source is a woman aged 40 to 50 in good health. Sequenced sample: PBMCs. In DNA form, the CDR3 reads TGCACCGCAGGGGGGATCTCTGGAAACACCATATATTTT. Translating gives CTAGGISGNTIYF.